This entry lists 9 T cell receptor beta chains sequenced from one sample in a study of T-cell memory formation after mild COVID-19. TCRdb redid the calling of the 5' RACE reads with MiXCR, one entry per CDR3 protein. In the table there are under 300,000 distinct CDR3 sequences, around 8% of which are singletons. Sequencing was performed on PBMCs or a T cell subset sorted from them (not recorded which). The origin of the receptors is a man aged 18 to 30 who had mild COVID-19 (a few samples of this study predate the infection). Cell type and time point are not known.

This sequence joins TRBV6-6 and TRBJ1-2; D remains ambiguous. Germline V CDR1 and CDR2: MNHNY, SVGAGI (reference sequence). V shed 6 bases and J shed 0 bases, with 11 bases lying between them. The CDR3 consists of 14 residues. The CDR3, as DNA: TGTGCCAGCAGACCCCCCCGGACTAACTATGGCTACACCTTC. Translating gives CASRPPRTNYGYTF.

The chain joins TRBV7-9 to TRBJ1-3; D unresolved. The CDR3 runs 14 residues. Trimming pared 1 base from V and 4 bases from J, leaving 8 bases between. The germline CDR1 and CDR2 sequences are SEHNR and FQNEAQ (reference sequence). CDR3 sequence: CASSLVGFGNTIYF. The CDR3 DNA reads TGTGCCAGCAGCTTAGTGGGGTTCGGAAACACCATATATTTT.

This clonotype was observed at least ten times. V usage is TRBV4-3 and J usage is TRBJ2-7; a possible D gene is TRBD1 (6 bases). Germline loops: CDR1 LGHNA, CDR2 YSLEER. The V end was cut by 0 bases, the J end by 4 bases, with 19 bases between. The CDR3 consists of 17 residues. The CDR3 DNA reads as TGCGCCAGCAGCCAAGATGGTATTCCGAGGACAGCTTACGAGCAGTACGTC. Its protein is CASSQDGIPRTAYEQYV.

J is TRBJ2-7 and V is TRBV20-1; D possibly corresponds to TRBD1 (7 bases). CDR1 is DFQATT, CDR2 SNEGSKA, per germline (reference sequence). The ends were cut back, 1 base at V and 0 bases at J, with 13 bases in the middle. The CDR3 runs 15 residues. Here the CDR3 reads CSARGGGTVSYEQYF. CDR3 DNA: TGCAGTGCTAGAGGAGGAGGGACAGTCTCCTACGAGCAGTACTTC.

This chain connects TRBV4-1 to TRBJ1-1; no clear D gene. Trimming stripped 0 bases from V and 0 bases from J, with 11 bases between. Germline lookup yields CDR1 MGHRA and CDR2 YSYEKL. The CDR3 loop spans 16 amino acids. For the CDR3, the DNA is TGCGCCAGCAGCCAAGATCGGACCGAGCTGAACACTGAAGCTTTCTTT. Translation: CASSQDRTELNTEAFF.

This chain joins TRBV9 and TRBJ2-2, with 9 bases matching TRBD1. This CDR3 spans 14 amino acids. Germline values: CDR1 SGDLS, CDR2 YYNGEE. J was trimmed by 7 bases and V by 4 bases; bases with no gene match: 5. The CDR3 DNA is TGTGCCAGCAGCCTTGACAGGGGGGTCGGGGAGCTGTTTTTT. Its protein product is CASSLDRGVGELFF.

This clonotype was counted between two and nine times. A clone one base away is much larger, so this may be a read error. The rearrangement uses TRBV5-1 and TRBJ2-7; D perhaps matches TRBD1 (5 bases). From germline, CDR1 is SGHRS and CDR2 YFSETQ. This CDR3 region has 16 residues. V lost 4 bases to trimming and J lost 2 bases, with 19 bases between them. The CDR3 sequence: CASSARAGQYTYEQYF. The CDR3 region has the DNA TGCGCCAGCAGCGCCCGGGCAGGGCAATACACCTACGAGCAGTACTTC.

This clonotype was observed a handful of times. This chain joins TRBV19 and TRBJ1-4; D may be TRBD1 (5 bases). Germline V gene sequence: CDR1 LNHDA, CDR2 SQIVND (reference sequence). The CDR3 contains 14 residues. Trimming left V 4 bases short and J 0 bases short, with 6 bases between. CDR3 nucleotide sequence: TGTGCCAGTAGTACGACAGCAACTAATGAAAAACTGTTTTTT. Protein: CASSTTATNEKLFF.

The genes are TRBV4-1 and TRBJ1-5; D may be TRBD1 (5 bases). Looked up from germline, CDR1 is MGHRA and CDR2 is YSYEKL. Trimming took off 0 bases at V and 6 bases at J, with 12 bases between the two ends. This CDR3 comprises 15 residues. CDR3 in amino acids: CASSQEGRASQPQHF. In DNA form, the CDR3 reads TGCGCCAGCAGCCAAGAGGGACGTGCAAGTCAGCCCCAGCATTTT.